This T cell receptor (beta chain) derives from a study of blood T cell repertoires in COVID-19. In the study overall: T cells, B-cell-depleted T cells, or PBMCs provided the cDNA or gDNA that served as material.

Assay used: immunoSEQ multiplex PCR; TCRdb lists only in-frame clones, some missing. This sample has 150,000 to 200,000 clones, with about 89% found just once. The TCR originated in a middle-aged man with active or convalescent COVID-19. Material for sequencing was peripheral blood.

This chain's CDR3 is CASSPLQVDNQPQHF. The DNA of the CDR3 is TGTGCCAGCAGTCCCCTCCAGGTGGACAATCAGCCCCAGCATTTT. The chain carries TRBV6-5 and TRBJ1-5, with D hard to call. The CDR3 is made up of 15 amino acids. Looked up from germline, CDR1 is MNHEY and CDR2 is SVGAGI. The V gene lost 5 bases and the J gene lost 3 bases, with 14 bases spanning the gap.